What follows is one T cell receptor (beta chain) and its context. In its sample, this clone was seen a few times. Its recognized antigen is unknown. Within one base of it there is no much larger clone, and no base qualities were kept. The immunoSEQ Assay, a bias-controlled multiplex PCR, was used to amplify TCRbeta CDR3 regions from genomic DNA. The published analysis was carried out like this. Within the assay, amplification of reference gene primers was used to estimate how many nucleated cells each sample contained. Sequence reads were collapsed and filtered to measure the absolute abundance of every unique TCRbeta CDR3 rearrangement. For each sample, productive Simpson clonality was calculated as the square root of Simpson's diversity index over productive rearrangements. TCRdb stores this immuneACCESS table with in-frame sequences only. Part of the clones is absent; in the studies checked, under half of the shortfall reflects unresolved V genes, and no reason is known for the rest. That table furnishes V, J and clone size, whereas the DNA furnished D and trimming. A total of under 55,000 clones appear in this sample, 70% to 90% of them only once. Around 27% of the sample goes to the ten largest clones.

This entry belongs to a study of blood T cell repertoires in COVID-19 (dated by TCRdb to 2020 to 2021). About the investigation overall: Samples from collaborators originated in the United States, Italy and Spain and spanned both the acute and convalescent phases of COVID-19. Nearly every sample came with metadata listing a de-identified subject ID, COVID-19 status, age in years and sex. Samples were obtained from the ongoing ImmuneRACE study (first 160 participants) and from about 1,300 subjects provided by 6 global collaborators. A freely available public database, intended as a resource for researchers studying the immune response to SARS-CoV-2, is where the repertoires were released. Where available, HLA class I and class II types were obtained from metadata supplied by the sample provider rather than from assay-based typing. The material from the prospective study consisted of cDNA or gDNA derived from T cells, B-cell-depleted T cells, or PBMCs. Subjects who had been exposed to COVID-19, were actively infected with it, or had recovered from it provided the deeply sampled blood TCRbeta repertoires that made up the dataset.

Collaborating institutions collected whole blood in K2EDTA tubes following their own protocols. For TCRbeta analysis, collaborators shipped samples in one of three forms: frozen whole blood, isolated PBMCs, or DNA extracted from either of those sample types. Findings and caveats that apply to the study as a whole: How much clinical and demographic metadata was included differed by source and by participant, and the metadata was provided uncurated.

V sheds 1 base and J sheds 8 bases, leaving 9 bases between their ends. CDR1 and CDR2, looked up from the germline V gene, are SNHLY and FYNNEI. The CDR3, cysteine through phenylalanine, is 13 amino acids long. The entry retains the CDR3 DNA only, 39 bases that are in frame from base 1. Specimen: peripheral blood. This chain joins TRBV2 to TRBJ1-5, with TRBD1 as a weak D call on 5 bases. This sequence originates from a human donor in a cohort sampled during active COVID-19. The nucleotides are TGTGCCAGCAGTGAAGAGGGGAACGAGCCCCAGCATTTT. It translates as CASSEEGNEPQHF.